The 12 T cell receptor beta chains reported below all come from one sample, sequenced in a study of breast tumors, draining lymph nodes, adjacent tissues. Via MiXCR, TCRdb re-called the multiplex PCR reads, giving one row per CDR3 protein. The profile shows approximately 52,000 distinct CDR3 sequences, about 40% of them singletons. Sequenced input: breast tumor tissue. All receptors come from a female donor with breast cancer. Some clones in this sample may be carry-over from other donors' samples.

About this clonotype itself: The CDR3 does not close with the conserved phenylalanine or tryptophan, likely indicating a read error. The DNA is left out, because the CDR3 cannot be placed on it with certainty; the CDR3 is given as TCRdb lists it. The rearrangement uses TRBV9 and TRBJ1-4; TRBD1, as called in the table, went unchecked against the DNA. 12 amino acids form the CDR3, both terminal residues included. Germline lookup yields CDR1 SGDLS and CDR2 YYNGEE. The CDR3 sequence is CASSGGTGYVLE.

This clonotype came up many times. This chain links TRBV5-4 with TRBJ2-4, with unresolved D. V was shortened by 4 bases and J by 0 bases, with 20 bases between the two germline ends. The CDR3 spans 18 residues. CDR1 and CDR2 from the germline V gene are SGHNT and YYREEE (reference sequence). The CDR3 sequence: CASSKSTGGVKAKNIQYF. Here the CDR3 DNA reads TGTGCCAGCAGCAAATCGACGGGCGGAGTGAAAGCCAAAAACATTCAGTACTTC. Complete variable domain (other parts from reference TRBV5-4 and TRBJ2-4): ETGVTQSPTHLIKTRGQQVTLRCSSQSGHNTVSWYQQALGQGPQFIFQYYREEENGRGNFPPRFSGLQFPNYSSELNVNALELDDSALYLCASSKSTGGVKAKNIQYFGAGTRLSVL.

This clonotype was seen many times. In nucleotides, the CDR3 is TGTGCCAGCAGCTTAGCGACGGGACTGGAGGAGACCCAGTACTTC. As protein: CASSLATGLEETQYF. The chain couples TRBV11-1 to TRBJ2-5; D might be TRBD2 (6 bases). Germline V gene data show CDR1 as SGHAT and CDR2 as FQDESV (reference sequence). V lost 0 bases, J lost 5 bases, and 13 bases lay in between. The CDR3 is 15 amino acids.

This clonotype has at least ten counts. V and J are TRBV20-1 and TRBJ2-7; tentatively, D is TRBD2 (6 bases). The V gene's germline CDR1 is DFQATT and CDR2 SNEGSKA (reference sequence). This CDR3 has 11 amino acids. The V gene lost 8 bases and the J gene lost 2 bases, with 10 bases spanning the gap. For the CDR3, the DNA is TGCAGTACGGGGAGGACCTACGAGCAGTACTTC. This sequence encodes CSTGRTYEQYF.

This clonotype was seen ten or more times. The chain carries TRBV9 and TRBJ1-2; D is undetermined. V was clipped by 3 bases and J by 3 bases, with 9 bases between them. The CDR3 is 13 residues long. CDR1 is SGDLS and CDR2 is YYNGEE in the germline V gene. As DNA, the CDR3 is TGTGCCAGCAGCGATAGGGAACACTATGGCTACACCTTC. It encodes CASSDREHYGYTF.

By its share, this clonotype is medium-sized. CDR3 in amino acids: CSARDGASGPYEQYF. DNA for the CDR3: TGCAGTGCTAGAGATGGGGCTAGCGGGCCCTACGAGCAGTACTTC. The gene calls are TRBV20-1 and TRBJ2-7, with 8 bases identical to TRBD2. Per germline, CDR1 DFQATT and CDR2 SNEGSKA (reference sequence). CDR3 length: 15 residues. The ends lost 0 bases at V and 2 bases at J; junction bases unmatched: 6.

The gene calls are TRBV12-3 or TRBV12-4 and TRBJ2-5; the match to TRBD2 covers 9 bases. The length of the CDR3 is 13 residues. Germline trimming cut 6 bases from V and 9 bases from J; bases unmatched to any gene: 8. The CDR3 protein is CASRFRGREAQYF. The CDR3, as DNA: TGTGCCAGCAGATTTCGCGGGAGGGAAGCCCAGTACTTC.

This clonotype has at least ten counts. The chain employs TRBV6-1 and TRBJ1-5; 7 bases align to TRBD1. Germline assignment: CDR1 MNHNS and CDR2 SASEGT. The CDR3 totals 16 residues. With V trimmed by 3 bases and J by 2 bases, 7 bases remained unmatched. CDR3 amino acids: CASSESTGTGNQPQHF. CDR3 nucleotide sequence: TGTGCCAGCAGTGAGTCGACAGGGACTGGCAATCAGCCCCAGCATTTT.

About this clonotype itself: A much larger clone is a single base away; this may be a read error. In DNA form, the CDR3 reads TGTGCCAGCAGACAACCGGGACAGGGCAATCAGCCCCAGCATTTT. Protein sequence: CASRQPGQGNQPQHF. The V call is TRBV6-2 or TRBV6-3, the J call TRBJ1-5; TRBD1 matches 8 bases. CDR1 is MNHEY and CDR2 is SVGEGT in the germline V gene. This CDR3 has 15 residues. J was trimmed by 2 bases and V by 6 bases; bases with no gene match: 6.

The chain couples TRBV10-3 to TRBJ2-5; D is ambiguous. Germline V gene data show CDR1 as ENHRY and CDR2 as SYGVKD. Trimming pared 4 bases from V and 2 bases from J, leaving 11 bases between. The CDR3 spans 14 residues. The CDR3 DNA is TGTGCCATCAGTGTGATTACAGAACAAGAGACCCAGTACTTC. Amino acid sequence: CAISVITEQETQYF.

In its sample, this clonotype is medium-sized (0.01 to 0.1%). This chain links TRBV7-9 with TRBJ1-2; 7 bases fit TRBD1. Germline V gene lookup returns CDR1 SEHNR and CDR2 FQNEAQ (reference sequence). The CDR3 is made up of 12 amino acids. J lost 7 bases, V lost 4 bases, and 3 bases had no gene match. CDR3 nucleotides: TGTGCCAGCAGCTCGACAGGGTTTGGCTACACCTTC. This translates into CASSSTGFGYTF.

The chain combines TRBV9 with TRBJ1-5; 7 nucleotides match TRBD1. The CDR3 length is 12 residues. The J segment lost 6 bases and the V segment lost 7 bases, leaving 4 bases of the junction unmatched. The germline CDR1 and CDR2 sequences are SGDLS and YYNGEE. DNA of the CDR3: TGTGCCAGCGGGGACAGTATTCAGCCCCAGCATTTT. This translates into CASGDSIQPQHF.